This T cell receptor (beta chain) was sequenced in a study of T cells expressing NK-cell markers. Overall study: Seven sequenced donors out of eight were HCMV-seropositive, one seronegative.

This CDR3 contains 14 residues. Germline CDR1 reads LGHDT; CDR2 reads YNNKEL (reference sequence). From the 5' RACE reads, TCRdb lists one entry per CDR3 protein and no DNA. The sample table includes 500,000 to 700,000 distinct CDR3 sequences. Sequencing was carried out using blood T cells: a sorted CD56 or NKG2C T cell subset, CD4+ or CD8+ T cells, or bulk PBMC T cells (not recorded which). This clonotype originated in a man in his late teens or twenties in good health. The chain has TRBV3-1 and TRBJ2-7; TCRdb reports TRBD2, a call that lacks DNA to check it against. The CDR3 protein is CASSHGSATYEQYF.